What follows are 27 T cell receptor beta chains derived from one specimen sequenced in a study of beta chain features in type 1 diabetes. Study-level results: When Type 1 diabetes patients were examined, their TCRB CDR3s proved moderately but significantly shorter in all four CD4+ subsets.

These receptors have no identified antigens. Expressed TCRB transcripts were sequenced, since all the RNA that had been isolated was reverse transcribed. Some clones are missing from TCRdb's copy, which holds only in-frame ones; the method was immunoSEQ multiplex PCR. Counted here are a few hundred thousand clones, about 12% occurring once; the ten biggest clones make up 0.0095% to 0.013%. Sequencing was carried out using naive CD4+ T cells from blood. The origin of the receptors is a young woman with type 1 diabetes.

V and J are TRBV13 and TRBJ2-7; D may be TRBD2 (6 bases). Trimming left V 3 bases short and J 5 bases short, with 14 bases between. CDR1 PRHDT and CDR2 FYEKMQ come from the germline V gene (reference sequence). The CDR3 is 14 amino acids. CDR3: CASSLGRNRNEQYF. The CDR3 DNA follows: TGTGCCAGCAGCTTGGGGAGGAACAGAAACGAGCAGTACTTC. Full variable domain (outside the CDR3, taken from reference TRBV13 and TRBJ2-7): AAGVIQSPRHLIKEKRETATLKCYPIPRHDTVYWYQQGPGQDPQFLISFYEKMQSDKGSIPDRFSAQQFSDYHSELNMSSLELGDSALYFCASSLGRNRNEQYFGPGTRLTVT.

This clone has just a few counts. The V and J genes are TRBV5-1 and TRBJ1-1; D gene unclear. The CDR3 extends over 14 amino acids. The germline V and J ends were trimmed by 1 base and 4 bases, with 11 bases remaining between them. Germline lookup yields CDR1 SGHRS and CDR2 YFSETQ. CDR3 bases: TGCGCCAGCAGCTTGACCCGGGGTTCCACTGAAGCTTTCTTT. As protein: CASSLTRGSTEAFF.

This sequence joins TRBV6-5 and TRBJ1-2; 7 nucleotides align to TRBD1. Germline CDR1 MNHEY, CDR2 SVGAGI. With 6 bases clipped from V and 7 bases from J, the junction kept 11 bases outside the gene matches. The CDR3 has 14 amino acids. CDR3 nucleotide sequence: TGTGCCAGCAGCCCGGACAGGAGGCCGGGTGGCTACACCTTC. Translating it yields CASSPDRRPGGYTF.

CDR3 protein: CASSFARAGGAFF. The CDR3 DNA is TGTGCCAGCAGCTTCGCCAGGGCGGGGGGAGCTTTCTTT. The V gene is TRBV5-6, the J gene TRBJ1-1; a possible D gene is TRBD1 (5 bases). Per the germline V gene, CDR1 is SGHDT and CDR2 is YYEEEE. This CDR3 is built from 13 residues. The ends were cut back, 2 bases at V and 10 bases at J, with 15 bases in the middle.

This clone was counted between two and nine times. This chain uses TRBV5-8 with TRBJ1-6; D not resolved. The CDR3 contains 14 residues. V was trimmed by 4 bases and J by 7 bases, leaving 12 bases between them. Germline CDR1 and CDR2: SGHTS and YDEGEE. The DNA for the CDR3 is TGTGCCAGCAGCCGCCGTACAGCAAATTCACCCCTCCACTTT. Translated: CASSRRTANSPLHF.

CDR3 sequence reads: CASRLDKGYNEQFF. In DNA, the CDR3 is TGTGCCAGCAGATTGGACAAAGGCTACAATGAGCAGTTCTTC. The V and J genes are TRBV27 and TRBJ2-1; D is perhaps TRBD1 (5 bases). Trimming took off 6 bases at V and 3 bases at J, with 12 bases between the two ends. Germline CDR1 and CDR2: MNHEY and SMNVEV (reference sequence). CDR3 size: 14 residues.

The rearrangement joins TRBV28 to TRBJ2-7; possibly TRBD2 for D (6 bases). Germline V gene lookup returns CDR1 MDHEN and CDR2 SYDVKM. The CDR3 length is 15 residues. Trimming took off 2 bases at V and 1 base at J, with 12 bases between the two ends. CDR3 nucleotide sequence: TGTGCCAGCAGTTTAGCCGCCGGGAGTTCCTACGAGCAGTACTTC. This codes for CASSLAAGSSYEQYF.

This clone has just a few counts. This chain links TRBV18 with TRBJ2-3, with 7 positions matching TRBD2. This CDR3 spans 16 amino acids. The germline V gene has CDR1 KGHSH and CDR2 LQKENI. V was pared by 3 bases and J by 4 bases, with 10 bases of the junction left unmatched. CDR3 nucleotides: TGTGCCAGCTCACCCCGCATGGCAGCGGGGCCAGATACGCAGTATTTT. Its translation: CASSPRMAAGPDTQYF.

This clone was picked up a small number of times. CDR3: CASSEGDRGRTDTQYF. CDR3 in DNA: TGTGCCAGCAGCGAGGGAGACAGGGGGCGCACAGATACGCAGTATTTT. V and J are TRBV9 and TRBJ2-3, with TRBD1 identical over 10 bases. Per the germline V gene, CDR1 is SGDLS and CDR2 is YYNGEE. The trim removed 3 bases at V and 1 base at J, leaving 5 bases unmatched. This CDR3 spans 16 amino acids. The full variable domain, in which reference TRBV9 and TRBJ2-3 provide the parts outside the CDR3, is DSGVTQTPKHLITATGQRVTLRCSPRSGDLSVYWYQQSLDQGLQFLIQYYNGEERAKGNILERFSAQQFPDLHSELNLSSLELGDSALYFCASSEGDRGRTDTQYFGPGTRLTVL.

The chain's CDR3 is CASSRGGQRYEQYF. The CDR3, as DNA: TGTGCCAGCAGCCGGGGGGGACAACGCTACGAGCAGTACTTC. This rearrangement joins TRBV9 to TRBJ2-7; 8 bases align to TRBD2. Germline-derived CDR1 and CDR2 are SGDLS and YYNGEE. Trimming took 4 bases from V and 3 from J; bases not matched to a gene: 6. The CDR3 consists of 14 residues. The entire variable domain, with the rest obtained from reference TRBV9 and TRBJ2-7, is as follows: DSGVTQTPKHLITATGQRVTLRCSPRSGDLSVYWYQQSLDQGLQFLIQYYNGEERAKGNILERFSAQQFPDLHSELNLSSLELGDSALYFCASSRGGQRYEQYFGPGTRLTVT.

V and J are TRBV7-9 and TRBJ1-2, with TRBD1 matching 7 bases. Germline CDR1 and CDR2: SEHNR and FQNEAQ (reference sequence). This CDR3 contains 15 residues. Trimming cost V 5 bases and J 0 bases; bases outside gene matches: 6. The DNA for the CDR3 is TGTGCCAGCAGCCCCGGGACAGTAGCTAACTATGGCTACACCTTC. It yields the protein CASSPGTVANYGYTF.

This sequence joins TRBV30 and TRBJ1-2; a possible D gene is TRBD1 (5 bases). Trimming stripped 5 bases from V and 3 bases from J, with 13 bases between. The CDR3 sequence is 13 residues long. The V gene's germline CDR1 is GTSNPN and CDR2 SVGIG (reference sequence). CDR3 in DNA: TGTGCCTGGGGGTGGGGGAGGGACTATGGCTACACCTTC. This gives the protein CAWGWGRDYGYTF. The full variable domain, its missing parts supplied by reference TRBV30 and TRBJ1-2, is SQTIHQWPATLVQPVGSPLSLECTVEGTSNPNLYWYRQAAGRGLQLLFYSVGIGQISSEVPQNLSASRPQDRQFILSSKKLLLSDSGFYLCAWGWGRDYGYTFGSGTRLTVV.

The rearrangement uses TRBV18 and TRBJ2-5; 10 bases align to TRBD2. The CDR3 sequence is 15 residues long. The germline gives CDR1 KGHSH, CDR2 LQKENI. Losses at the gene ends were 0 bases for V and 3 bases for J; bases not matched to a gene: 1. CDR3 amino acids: CASSPPTSGKETQYF. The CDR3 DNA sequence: TGTGCCAGCTCACCACCCACTAGCGGGAAAGAGACCCAGTACTTC.

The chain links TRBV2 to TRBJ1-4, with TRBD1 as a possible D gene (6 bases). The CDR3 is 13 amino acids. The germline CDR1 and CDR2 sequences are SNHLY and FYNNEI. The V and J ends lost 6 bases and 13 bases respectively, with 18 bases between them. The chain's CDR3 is CASSTGSRMGLFF. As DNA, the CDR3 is TGTGCCAGCAGCACAGGGAGCCGTATGGGACTGTTTTTT.

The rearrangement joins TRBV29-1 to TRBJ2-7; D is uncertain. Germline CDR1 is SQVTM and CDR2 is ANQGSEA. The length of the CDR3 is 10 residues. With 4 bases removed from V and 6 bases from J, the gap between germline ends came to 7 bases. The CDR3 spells CSVGQTEQYF. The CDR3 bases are TGCAGCGTTGGACAAACCGAGCAGTACTTC.

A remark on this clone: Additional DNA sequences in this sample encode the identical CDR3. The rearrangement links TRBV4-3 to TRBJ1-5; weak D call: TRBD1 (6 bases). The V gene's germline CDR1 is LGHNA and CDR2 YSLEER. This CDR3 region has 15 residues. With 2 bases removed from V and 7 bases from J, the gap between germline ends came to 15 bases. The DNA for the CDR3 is TGCGCCAGCAGCCAAACCGGGGGGCCTGGGCAGCCCCAGCATTTT. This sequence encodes CASSQTGGPGQPQHF.

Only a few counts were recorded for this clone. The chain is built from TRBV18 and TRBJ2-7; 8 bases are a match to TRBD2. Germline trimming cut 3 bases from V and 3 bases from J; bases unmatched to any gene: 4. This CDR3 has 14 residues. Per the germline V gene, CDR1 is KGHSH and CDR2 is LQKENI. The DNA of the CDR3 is TGTGCCAGCTCACCCGGGGGGGGCCTCTACGAGCAGTACTTC. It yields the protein CASSPGGGLYEQYF. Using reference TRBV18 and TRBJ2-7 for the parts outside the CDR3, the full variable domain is NAGVMQNPRHLVRRRGQEARLRCSPMKGHSHVYWYRQLPEEGLKFMVYLQKENIIDESGMPKERFSAEFPKEGPSILRIQQVVRGDSAAYFCASSPGGGLYEQYFGPGTRLTVT.

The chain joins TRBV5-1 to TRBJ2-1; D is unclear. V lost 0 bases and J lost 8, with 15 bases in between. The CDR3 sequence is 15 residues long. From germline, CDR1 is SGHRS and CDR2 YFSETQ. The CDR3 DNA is TGCGCCAGCAGCTTGGACAGTAAGCCCCCGGATGAGCAGTTCTTC. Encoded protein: CASSLDSKPPDEQFF.

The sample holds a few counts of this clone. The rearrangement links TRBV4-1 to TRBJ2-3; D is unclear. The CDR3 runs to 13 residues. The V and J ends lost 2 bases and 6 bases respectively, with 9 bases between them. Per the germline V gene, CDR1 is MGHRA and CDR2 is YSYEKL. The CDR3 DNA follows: TGCGCCAGCAGCCAACCGACACAGGATACGCAGTATTTT. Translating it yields CASSQPTQDTQYF.

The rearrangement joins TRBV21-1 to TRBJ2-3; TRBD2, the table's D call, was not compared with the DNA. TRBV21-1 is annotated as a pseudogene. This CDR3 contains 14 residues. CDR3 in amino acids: CASSKGSFTDTQYF. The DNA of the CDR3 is TGTGCCAGCAGCAAAGGGAGTTTCACAGATACGCAGTATTTT.

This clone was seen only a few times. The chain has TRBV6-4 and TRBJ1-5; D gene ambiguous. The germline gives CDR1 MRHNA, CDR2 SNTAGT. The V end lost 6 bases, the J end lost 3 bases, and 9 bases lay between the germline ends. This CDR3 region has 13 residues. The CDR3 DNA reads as TGTGCCAGCAGCCGGGAAGACAATCAGCCCCAGCATTTT. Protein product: CASSREDNQPQHF.

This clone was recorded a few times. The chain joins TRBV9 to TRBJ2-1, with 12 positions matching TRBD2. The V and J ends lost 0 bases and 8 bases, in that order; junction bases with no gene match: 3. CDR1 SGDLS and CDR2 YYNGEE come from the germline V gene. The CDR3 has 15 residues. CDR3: CASSVASSGGDEQFF. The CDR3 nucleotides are TGTGCCAGCAGCGTAGCTTCTAGCGGGGGGGATGAGCAGTTCTTC.

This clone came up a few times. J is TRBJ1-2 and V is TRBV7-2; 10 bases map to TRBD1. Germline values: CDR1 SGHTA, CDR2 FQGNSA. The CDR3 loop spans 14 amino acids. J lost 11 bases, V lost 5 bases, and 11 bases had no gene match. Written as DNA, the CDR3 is TGTGCCAGCAGCATCCCCGGGACAGGGGCCCGGTACACCTTC. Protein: CASSIPGTGARYTF.

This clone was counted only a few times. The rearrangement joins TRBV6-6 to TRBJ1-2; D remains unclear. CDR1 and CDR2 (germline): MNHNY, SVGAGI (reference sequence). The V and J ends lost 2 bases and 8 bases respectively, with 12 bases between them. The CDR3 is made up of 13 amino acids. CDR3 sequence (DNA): TGTGCCAGCAGTTACGGAGGGAGTGGAGGCTACACCTTC. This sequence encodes CASSYGGSGGYTF.

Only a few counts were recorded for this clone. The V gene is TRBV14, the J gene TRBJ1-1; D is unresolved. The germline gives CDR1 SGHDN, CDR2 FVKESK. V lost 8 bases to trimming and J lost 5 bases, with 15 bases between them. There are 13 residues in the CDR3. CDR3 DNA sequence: TGTGCCAGCGTTAAGACCGCGGGAACTGAAGCTTTCTTT. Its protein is CASVKTAGTEAFF.

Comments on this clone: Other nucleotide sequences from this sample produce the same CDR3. The CDR3 DNA follows: TGTGCCAGCAGCTTAGTCTCGGGTCAGCCCCAGCATTTT. Translated, it gives CASSLVSGQPQHF. The chain joins TRBV7-9 to TRBJ1-5; D is uncertain. Germline-derived CDR1 and CDR2 are SEHNR and FQNEAQ (reference sequence). Trimming shortened V by 1 base and J by 6 bases, and 7 bases separated the two germline ends. This CDR3 region has 13 residues.

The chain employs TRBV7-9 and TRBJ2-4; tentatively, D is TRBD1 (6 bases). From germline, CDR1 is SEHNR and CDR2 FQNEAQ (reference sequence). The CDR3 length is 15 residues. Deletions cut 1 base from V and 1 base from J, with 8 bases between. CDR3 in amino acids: CASSLEGVAKNIQYF. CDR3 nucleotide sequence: TGTGCCAGCAGCTTAGAGGGGGTGGCCAAAAACATTCAGTACTTC.